These 22 T cell receptor beta chains were sequenced from one sample in a study of blood T cells in healthy people across ages (dated by TCRdb to the mid-2010s). Libraries were constructed by 5' RACE. The second PCR ran for roughly 6 to 11 cycles and used a J-beta primer mix along with a sample-barcoded 5' primer. TCRdb reran the public reads through fastp at Q25 and MiXCR, keeping productive beta chains. Rows merge per CDR3 protein into single entries with the most common DNA and genes. The sample table lists 1.8 million or so distinct CDR3 sequences, about 39% of them with a count of one. Of the sample, under 30% falls within the top ten clones. Sequences were obtained from blood. These receptors came from a human donor in good health.

Only a few counts were recorded for this clonotype. This chain joins TRBV12-5 and TRBJ2-2, with D possibly matching TRBD1 (6 bases). Trimming cost V 7 bases and J 1 base, with 13 bases left between them. CDR3 length: 15 residues. In germline, CDR1 is LGHNT, CDR2 FRNRAP. The CDR3 here is CASAGDTLNTGELFF. As DNA, the CDR3 is TGTGCTAGTGCAGGGGACACCCTGAACACCGGGGAGCTGTTTTTT.

V usage is TRBV4-3 and J usage is TRBJ2-2; D call uncertain. The germline gives CDR1 LGHNA, CDR2 YSLEER. Trimming took 1 base from V and 0 from J, leaving 9 bases between them. The CDR3 contains 16 residues. The CDR3 bases are TGCGCCAGCAGCCAAGGGCCAGGAACGAACACCGGGGAGCTGTTTTTT. It codes for CASSQGPGTNTGELFF.

This clonotype has a handful of counts. The limits of the CDR3 on the DNA are not certain, so only TCRdb's listed CDR3 is given. This sequence joins TRBV12-3 or TRBV12-4 and TRBJ2-3; no check of the table's D call, TRBD1, against the DNA was made. The CDR3 is 15 amino acids long, termini counted. CDR3 sequence reads: CASSSSDGGTDTQYF.

This clonotype was seen only a few times. CDR3 bases: TGCAGTGCTAGAGATCCCGACAGGGCGGCTGGAGATACGCAGTATTTT. Translation gives CSARDPDRAAGDTQYF. This chain uses TRBV20-1 with TRBJ2-3; TRBD1 agrees at 7 bases. Unmatched junction bases numbered 11, after V lost 0 bases and J lost 5 bases. The germline CDR1 and CDR2 sequences are DFQATT and SNEGSKA (reference sequence). This CDR3 is built from 16 residues.

The chain uses TRBV5-1 and TRBJ1-2; D remains ambiguous. The V gene's germline CDR1 is SGHRS and CDR2 YFSETQ. The CDR3 contains 12 residues. Deletions cut 0 bases from V and 8 bases from J, with 8 bases between. In nucleotides, the CDR3 is TGCGCCAGCAGCTTGGAGGGTATGGGCTACACCTTC. This encodes CASSLEGMGYTF.

The chain carries TRBV29-1 and TRBJ2-3; the match to TRBD2 covers 8 bases. The CDR3 runs to 14 residues. Unmatched junction bases numbered 8, after V lost 5 bases and J lost 4 bases. The germline CDR1 and CDR2 sequences are SQVTM and ANQGSEA. The CDR3 DNA reads as TGCAGCGTTCAACCTAGCGGGCGACCAGATACGCAGTATTTT. Translation gives CSVQPSGRPDTQYF.

This clonotype occurred many times. One junction end does not reproduce the germline sequence, and a read error may be involved. The chain links TRBV5-1 to TRBJ2-7; D is uncertain. The germline gives CDR1 SGHRS, CDR2 YFSETQ. This CDR3 spans 11 amino acids. For the CDR3, the DNA is TGTGCCAGCAGCTTAGAGAACGAGCAGTACTTC. This sequence encodes CASSLENEQYF.

V is TRBV4-3 and J is TRBJ1-2; D is uncertain. Between the trimmed V and J ends, which lost 0 bases and 4 bases, there was a span of 9 bases. CDR3 length: 14 residues. Per germline, CDR1 LGHNA and CDR2 YSLEER. This chain's CDR3 is CASSQDRNGYGYTF. In nucleotides, the CDR3 is TGCGCCAGCAGCCAAGATCGAAACGGCTATGGCTACACCTTC.

The sample holds a few counts of this clonotype. The V call is TRBV6-5, the J call TRBJ2-1; TRBD1 matches 7 bases. CDR1 MNHEY and CDR2 SVGAGI come from the germline V gene. This CDR3 has 14 residues. The V segment lost 6 bases and the J segment 9 bases; nucleotides outside the gene matches: 11. The CDR3 nucleotides read TGTGCCAGCAGGAGGGGGCAAGGTTTGAGTGAGCAGTTCTTC. Its translation: CASRRGQGLSEQFF.

The chain is built from TRBV6-2 or TRBV6-3 and TRBJ2-7; D might be TRBD2 (5 bases). Germline CDR1 reads MNHEY; CDR2 reads SVGEGT. There are 11 residues in the CDR3. Trimming removed 5 bases from V and 5 bases from J, with 7 bases in between. The CDR3: CASSGGDEQYF. The CDR3 DNA reads as TGTGCCAGCAGTGGAGGAGACGAGCAGTACTTC.

The chain employs TRBV7-9 and TRBJ2-3; D may be TRBD1 or TRBD2 (5 bases each). The CDR3 runs to 12 residues. Deletions cut 11 bases from V and 4 bases from J, with 13 bases between. The germline CDR1 and CDR2 sequences are SEHNR and FQNEAQ (reference sequence). The CDR3 reads CALPRGADTQYF. In DNA, the CDR3 is TGTGCCCTCCCTCGGGGCGCAGATACGCAGTATTTT. The variable domain in full, with the rest retrieved from reference TRBV7-9 and TRBJ2-3, is DTGVSQNPRHKITKRGQNVTFRCDPISEHNRLYWYRQTLGQGPEFLTYFQNEAQLEKSRLLSDRFSAERPKGSFSTLEIQRTEQGDSAMYLCALPRGADTQYFGPGTRLTVL.

As regards this clonotype: A much larger clonotype is one base distant, so this may be a read error. V usage is TRBV7-2 and J usage is TRBJ1-2; TRBD1 is a possible D gene (6 bases). V was pared by 0 bases and J by 6 bases, with 14 bases between. This CDR3 is 15 amino acids long. Germline CDR1 and CDR2: SGHTA and FQGNSA. The CDR3 DNA reads TGTGCCAGCAGCTTAGCAGTCGGGGGGCTGCATGGCTACACCTTC. The encoded protein is CASSLAVGGLHGYTF.

About this clonotype: The junction shows a germline mismatch at one end, possibly a read error. DNA for the CDR3: TGTGCCGGCAGTGTTAACCTAGCGGGGTTAGAGACCCAGTACTTC. Encoded protein: CAGSVNLAGLETQYF. This sequence joins TRBV2 and TRBJ2-5; 9 nucleotides line up with TRBD2. The germline CDR1 and CDR2 sequences are SNHLY and FYNNEI. There are 15 residues in the CDR3.

The sample holds many counts of this clonotype. The V gene is TRBV12-3 or TRBV12-4, the J gene TRBJ1-4, with D perhaps matching TRBD1 (5 bases). Trimming took off 3 bases at V and 8 bases at J, with 13 bases between the two ends. The CDR3 has 14 residues. The CDR3 reads CASSLDTRGEKLFF. The CDR3 DNA is TGTGCCAGCAGTTTGGACACCCGAGGGGAAAAACTGTTTTTT.

The rearrangement links TRBV3-1 to TRBJ2-1; 8 bases align to TRBD1. This CDR3 contains 14 residues. CDR1 is LGHDT, CDR2 YNNKEL, per germline (reference sequence). V dropped 3 bases and J dropped 5; count of bases not matched to a gene: 3. CDR3: CASSHLQGDNEQFF. CDR3 DNA: TGTGCCAGCAGCCATCTACAGGGGGACAATGAGCAGTTCTTC.

This rearrangement joins TRBV12-3 or TRBV12-4 to TRBJ2-5, with 9 bases identical to TRBD1. V lost 0 bases and J lost 14; bases outside the gene matches: 13. The CDR3 loop spans 15 amino acids. CDR3 residues: CASSLAPGQGMASYF. The CDR3 region has the DNA TGTGCCAGCAGTTTAGCTCCGGGACAGGGAATGGCCAGCTACTTC.

The chain combines TRBV7-8 with TRBJ2-7; 11 bases map to TRBD2. Per the germline V gene, CDR1 is SGHVS and CDR2 is FQNEAQ. The CDR3 is made up of 14 amino acids. The ends lost 4 bases at V and 6 bases at J; junction bases unmatched: 5. CDR3 nucleotides: TGTGCCAGCAGCTGGACTAGCGGGCGGTCCGAGCAGTACTTC. Translated, it gives CASSWTSGRSEQYF.

The gene calls are TRBV4-2 and TRBJ2-1; no clear D gene. V lost 0 bases, J lost 10 bases, and 13 bases lay in between. Germline lookup yields CDR1 LGHNA and CDR2 YNFKEQ. There are 14 residues in the CDR3. This chain's CDR3 is CASSQDGPGDEQFF. Written as DNA, the CDR3 is TGTGCCAGCAGCCAAGACGGCCCGGGCGACGAGCAGTTCTTC.

CDR3 sequence: CASSLRGQGSSGANVLTF. The CDR3 DNA reads TGTGCCAGCAGCTTACGGGGTCAGGGGAGCTCTGGGGCCAACGTCCTGACTTTC. The chain links TRBV7-8 to TRBJ2-6, with a tentative D call TRBD1 (6 bases). This CDR3 has 18 amino acids. CDR1 is SGHVS, CDR2 FQNEAQ, per germline. V was shortened by 2 bases and J by 0 bases, with 14 bases between the two germline ends.

Worth noting for this clonotype: Germline is not matched at one junction end, which may reflect a read error. CDR3 sequence (DNA): TGTGCCAGCAGTGAGACTCGGTTGGTTAGGCAGTTCTTC. Translating gives CASSETRLVRQFF. V and J are TRBV10-3 and TRBJ2-1; the D is unclear. This CDR3 region has 13 residues. CDR1 and CDR2 from the germline V gene are ENHRY and SYGVKD.

This rearrangement joins TRBV7-2 to TRBJ2-4; tentative D call: TRBD2 (6 bases). The DNA matches TRBJ2-7 better at its end, which makes the J call doubtful. The germline CDR1 and CDR2 sequences are SGHTA and FQGNSA. There are 14 residues in the CDR3. CDR3 in DNA: TGTGCCAGCAGCTTACCTATGGGGGGCTACGAGCAGTACTTC. This translates into CASSLPMGGYEQYF.

This clonotype showed up many times. J is TRBJ2-3 and V is TRBV7-2; D is ambiguous. The V gene's germline CDR1 is SGHTA and CDR2 FQGNSA. V was clipped by 0 bases and J by 2 bases, with 3 bases between them. This CDR3 is 13 amino acids long. CDR3 bases: TGTGCCAGCAGCTTAGCTTACACAGATACGCAGTATTTT. Translating it yields CASSLAYTDTQYF.